A selection of T cell receptor beta chains follows, all from one sample in a study of OX40 agonist ivuxolimab in advanced cancers. Clones were sequenced by immunoSEQ multiplex PCR, and TCRdb holds only the in-frame ones, with some missing. Of around 60,000 clones listed, 85% to 95% were seen once; the top ten hold approximately 12%. Sequences were derived from CD4+ or CD8+ T cells sorted from blood, sampled in a trial of the OX40 agonist ivuxolimab. The receptors here all came from an adult with an advanced solid tumor such as melanoma, head and neck, liver or kidney cancer. Both conserved end residues are part of each CDR3. The D gene is left open where the match is weak.

j_call,v_call,d_call,cdr3_aa,cdr3_nt
TRBJ1-2,TRBV5-5,NA,CASSLDRTANYGYTF,TGTGCCAGCAGCTTGGATCGGACGGCTAACTATGGCTACACCTTC
TRBJ1-1,TRBV27,NA,CASSLGGNTEAFF,TGTGCCAGCAGTTTAGGGGGGAACACTGAAGCTTTCTTT
TRBJ2-3,TRBV7-9,TRBD2,CASSSMTSGSTDTQYF,TGTGCCAGCAGCTCAATGACTAGCGGGAGTACAGATACGCAGTATTTT
TRBJ1-1,TRBV4-1,NA,CASSREGMNTEAFF,TGCGCCAGCAGCCGGGAGGGGATGAACACTGAAGCTTTCTTT
TRBJ1-2,TRBV6-9,NA,CASSWGNGYTF,TGTGCCAGCAGTTGGGGCAATGGCTACACCTTC
TRBJ2-7,TRBV19,TRBD2,CASSMWREKAYEQYF,TGTGCCAGTAGTATGTGGCGGGAGAAGGCCTACGAGCAGTACTTC
TRBJ2-7,TRBV28,NA,CASSPRQDWAYEQYF,TGTGCCAGCAGTCCTCGACAGGATTGGGCCTACGAGCAGTACTTC
TRBJ1-1,TRBV7-8,TRBD1,CASSSQQGDTEAFF,TGTGCCAGCAGCTCTCAACAGGGGGACACTGAAGCTTTCTTT
TRBJ2-1,TRBV7-3,NA,CASSSDGRNRNEQFF,TGTGCCAGCAGCTCGGACGGGCGGAATAGGAATGAGCAGTTCTTC
TRBJ2-7,TRBV19,TRBD2,CASSSPGLAGNSYEQYF,TGTGCCAGTAGTAGTCCGGGACTAGCGGGAAATTCCTACGAGCAGTACTTC
TRBJ2-2,TRBV28,NA,CASSLSRSTGELFF,TGTGCCAGTTCTTTAAGTCGGAGCACCGGGGAGCTGTTTTTT
TRBJ1-1,TRBV7-9,NA,CASSDTAKNTEAFF,TGTGCCAGCAGCGATACGGCCAAGAACACTGAAGCTTTCTTT
TRBJ2-2,TRBV11-1,NA,CARETASRNTGELFF,TGTGCCAGAGAAACGGCTAGCAGAAACACCGGGGAGCTGTTTTTT
TRBJ1-2,TRBV28,TRBD1,CASSLTGTEDAVRYGYTF,TGTGCCAGCAGTTTAACTGGGACAGAGGACGCGGTACGCTATGGCTACACCTTC
TRBJ2-7,TRBV28,TRBD1,CASRTTWTGVGRGEQYF,TGTGCCAGCAGGACTACCTGGACAGGGGTTGGGCGTGGCGAGCAGTACTTC